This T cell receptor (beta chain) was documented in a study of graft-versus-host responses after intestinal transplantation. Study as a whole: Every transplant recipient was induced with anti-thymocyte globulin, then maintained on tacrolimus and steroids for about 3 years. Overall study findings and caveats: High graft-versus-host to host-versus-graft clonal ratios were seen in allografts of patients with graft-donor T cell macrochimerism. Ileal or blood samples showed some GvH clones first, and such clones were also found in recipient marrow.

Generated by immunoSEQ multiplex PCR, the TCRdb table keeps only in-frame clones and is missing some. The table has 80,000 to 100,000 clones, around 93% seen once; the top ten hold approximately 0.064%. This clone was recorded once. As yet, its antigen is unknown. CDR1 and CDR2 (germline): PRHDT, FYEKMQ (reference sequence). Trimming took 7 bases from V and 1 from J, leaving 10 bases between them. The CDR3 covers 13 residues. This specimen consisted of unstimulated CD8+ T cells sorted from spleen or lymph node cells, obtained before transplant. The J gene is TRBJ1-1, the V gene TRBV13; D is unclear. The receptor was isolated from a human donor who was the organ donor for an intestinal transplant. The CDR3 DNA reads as TGTGCCAGCACCCTTACCAGGAACACTGAAGCTTTCTTT. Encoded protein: CASTLTRNTEAFF.